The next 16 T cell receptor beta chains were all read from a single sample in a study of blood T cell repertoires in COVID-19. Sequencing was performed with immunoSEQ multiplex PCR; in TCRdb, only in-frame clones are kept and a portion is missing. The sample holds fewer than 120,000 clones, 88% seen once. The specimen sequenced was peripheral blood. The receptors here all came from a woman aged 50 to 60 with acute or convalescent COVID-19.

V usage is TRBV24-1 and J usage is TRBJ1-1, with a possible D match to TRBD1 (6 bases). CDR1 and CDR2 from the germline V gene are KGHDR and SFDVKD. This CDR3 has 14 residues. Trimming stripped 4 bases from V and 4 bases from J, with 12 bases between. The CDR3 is CATSEGGRTTEAFF. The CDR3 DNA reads TGTGCCACCAGTGAGGGGGGGCGCACCACTGAAGCTTTCTTT.

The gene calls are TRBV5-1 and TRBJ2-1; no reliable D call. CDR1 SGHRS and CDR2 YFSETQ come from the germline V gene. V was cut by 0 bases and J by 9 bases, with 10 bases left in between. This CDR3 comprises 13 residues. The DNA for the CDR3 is TGCGCCAGCAGCTTGGCAGAAACAGCTGAGCAGTTCTTC. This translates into CASSLAETAEQFF.

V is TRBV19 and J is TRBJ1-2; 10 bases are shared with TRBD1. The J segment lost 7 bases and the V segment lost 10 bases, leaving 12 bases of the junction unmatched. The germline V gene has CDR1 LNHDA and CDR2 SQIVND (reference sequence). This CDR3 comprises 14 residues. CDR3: CATSLGQGPSGYTF. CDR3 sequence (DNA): TGTGCCACCTCGTTGGGACAGGGGCCTAGTGGCTACACCTTC.

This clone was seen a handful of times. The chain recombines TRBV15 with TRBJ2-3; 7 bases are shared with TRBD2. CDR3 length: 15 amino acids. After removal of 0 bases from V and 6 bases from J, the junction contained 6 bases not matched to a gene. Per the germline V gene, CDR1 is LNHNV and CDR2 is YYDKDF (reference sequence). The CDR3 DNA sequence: TGTGCCACCAGCAGAGAAAGAGCGGGAAGGGATACGCAGTATTTT. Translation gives CATSRERAGRDTQYF.

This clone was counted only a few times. The CDR3 sequence: CASAGETQYF. CDR3 DNA sequence: TGTGCCAGCGCGGGAGAGACCCAGTACTTC. The chain links TRBV2 to TRBJ2-5, with D perhaps TRBD2 (5 bases). The CDR3 has 10 amino acids. V lost 8 bases to trimming and J lost 4 bases, with 5 bases between them. The germline CDR1 and CDR2 sequences are SNHLY and FYNNEI.

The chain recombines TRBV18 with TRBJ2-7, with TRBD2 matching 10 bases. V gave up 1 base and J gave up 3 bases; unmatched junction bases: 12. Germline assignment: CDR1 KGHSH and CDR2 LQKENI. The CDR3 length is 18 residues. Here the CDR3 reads CASSPRPAGAGGSYEQYF. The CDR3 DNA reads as TGTGCCAGCTCACCACGACCAGCGGGAGCGGGAGGGAGCTACGAGCAGTACTTC.

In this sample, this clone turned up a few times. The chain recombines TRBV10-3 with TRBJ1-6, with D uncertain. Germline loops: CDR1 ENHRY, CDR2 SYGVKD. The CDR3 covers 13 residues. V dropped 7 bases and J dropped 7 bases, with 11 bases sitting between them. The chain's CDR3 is CAIKRQPNSPLHF. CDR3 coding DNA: TGTGCCATCAAGCGGCAGCCCAATTCACCCCTCCACTTT.

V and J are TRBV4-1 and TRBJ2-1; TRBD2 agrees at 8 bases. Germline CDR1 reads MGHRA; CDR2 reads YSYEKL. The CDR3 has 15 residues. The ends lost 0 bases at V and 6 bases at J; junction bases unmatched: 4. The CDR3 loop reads CASSQDSGTINEQFF. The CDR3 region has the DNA TGCGCCAGCAGCCAAGATAGCGGGACAATCAATGAGCAGTTCTTC.

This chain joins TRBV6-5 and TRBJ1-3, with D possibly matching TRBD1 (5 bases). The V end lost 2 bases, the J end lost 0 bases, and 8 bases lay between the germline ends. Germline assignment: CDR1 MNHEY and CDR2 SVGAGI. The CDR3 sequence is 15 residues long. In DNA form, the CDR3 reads TGTGCCAGCAGTTACCAGGGACTCTCTGGAAACACCATATATTTT. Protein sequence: CASSYQGLSGNTIYF.

CDR3 loop: CAWSLGQGSTDTQYF. CDR3 in DNA: TGTGCCTGGAGTCTAGGACAGGGTAGCACAGATACGCAGTATTTT. V is TRBV30 and J is TRBJ2-3, with 8 positions matching TRBD1. There are 15 residues in the CDR3. V dropped 2 bases and J dropped 0; count of bases not matched to a gene: 4. The germline gives CDR1 GTSNPN, CDR2 SVGIG (reference sequence).

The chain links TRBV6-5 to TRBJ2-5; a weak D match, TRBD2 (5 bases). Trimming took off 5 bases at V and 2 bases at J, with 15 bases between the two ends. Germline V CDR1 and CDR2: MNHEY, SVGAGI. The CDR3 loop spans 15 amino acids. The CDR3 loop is CASSTNGRRQETQYF. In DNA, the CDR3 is TGTGCCAGCAGTACAAACGGACGGAGGCAAGAGACCCAGTACTTC.

CDR3 sequence reads: CASSLPGTGEGGELFF. The CDR3 DNA reads as TGCGCCAGCAGCTTGCCGGGGACAGGGGAAGGCGGGGAGCTGTTTTTT. The rearrangement joins TRBV5-1 to TRBJ2-2; 10 bases line up with TRBD1. The CDR3 covers 16 residues. Trimming removed 1 base from V and 7 bases from J; junction bases left unmatched: 7. Germline-derived CDR1 and CDR2 are SGHRS and YFSETQ. Together with reference TRBV5-1 and TRBJ2-2, the CDR3 gives the full variable domain: KAGVTQTPRYLIKTRGQQVTLSCSPISGHRSVSWYQQTPGQGLQFLFEYFSETQRNKGNFPGRFSGRQFSNSRSEMNVSTLELGDSALYLCASSLPGTGEGGELFFGEGSRLTVL.

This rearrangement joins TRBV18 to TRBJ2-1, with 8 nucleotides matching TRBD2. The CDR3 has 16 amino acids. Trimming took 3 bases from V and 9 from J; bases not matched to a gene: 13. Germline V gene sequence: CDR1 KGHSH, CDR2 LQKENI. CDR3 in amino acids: CASSPFLREASSEQFF. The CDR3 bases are TGTGCCAGCTCACCTTTTCTGCGGGAGGCCTCAAGTGAGCAGTTCTTC.

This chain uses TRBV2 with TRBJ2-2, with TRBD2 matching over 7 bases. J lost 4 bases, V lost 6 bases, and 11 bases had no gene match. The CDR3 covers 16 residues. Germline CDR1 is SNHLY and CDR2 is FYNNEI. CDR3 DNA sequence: TGTGCCAGCAGGGCACTCGCGGGAGTAAGCACCGGGGAGCTGTTTTTT. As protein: CASRALAGVSTGELFF.

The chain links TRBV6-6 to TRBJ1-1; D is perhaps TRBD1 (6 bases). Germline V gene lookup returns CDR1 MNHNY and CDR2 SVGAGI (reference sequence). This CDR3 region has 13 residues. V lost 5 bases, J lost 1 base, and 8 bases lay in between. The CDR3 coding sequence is TGTGCCAGCAGTCCCAGGGGGAACACTGAAGCTTTCTTT. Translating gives CASSPRGNTEAFF.

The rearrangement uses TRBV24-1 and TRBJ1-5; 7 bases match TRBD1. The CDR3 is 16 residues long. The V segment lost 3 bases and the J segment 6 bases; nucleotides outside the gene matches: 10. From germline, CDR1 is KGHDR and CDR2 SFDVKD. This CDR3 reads CATSDGAGTDPQPQHF. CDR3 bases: TGTGCCACCAGTGATGGGGCTGGGACAGATCCTCAGCCCCAGCATTTT.